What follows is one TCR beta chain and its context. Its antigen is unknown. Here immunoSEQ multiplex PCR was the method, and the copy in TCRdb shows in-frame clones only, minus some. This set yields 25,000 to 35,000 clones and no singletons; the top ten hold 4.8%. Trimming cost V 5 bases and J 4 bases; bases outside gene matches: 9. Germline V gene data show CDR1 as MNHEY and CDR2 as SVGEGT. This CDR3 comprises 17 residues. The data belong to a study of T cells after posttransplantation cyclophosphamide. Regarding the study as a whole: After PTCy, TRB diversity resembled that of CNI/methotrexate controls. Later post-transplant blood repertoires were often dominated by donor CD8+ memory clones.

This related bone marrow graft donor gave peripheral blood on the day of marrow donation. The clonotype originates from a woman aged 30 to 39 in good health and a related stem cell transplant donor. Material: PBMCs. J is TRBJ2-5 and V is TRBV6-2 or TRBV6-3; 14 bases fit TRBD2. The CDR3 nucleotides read TGTGCCAGCAGTCCCCAGAAGACTAGCGGGGGGGCAGAGACCCAGTACTTC. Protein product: CASSPQKTSGGAETQYF.